This T cell receptor beta chain stems from a study of blood T cells in healthy people across ages. General observations from the study: Older individuals had lower TCR beta diversity per million T cells (the decline was roughly linear).

The CDR3 is 16 amino acids. Germline V lookup: CDR1 MNHEY, CDR2 SMNVEV (reference sequence). The V and J ends lost 3 bases and 6 bases respectively, with 18 bases between them. A word on this clonotype: Its specificity is not known.

The second PCR ran roughly 7 to 12 cycles with a sample-barcoded 5' primer and J-beta primers. Samples each returned at least 2.5 million CDR3-containing paired-end reads. MiXCR, run by TCRdb on the 5' RACE reads, gives a single entry per CDR3 protein. Of over 500,000 distinct CDR3 sequences in the sample, over 40% were seen once. Sequencing was done on a sample of blood. This sequence was found in a woman aged 80 or older in good health. The rearrangement uses TRBV27 and TRBJ2-4, with D hard to call. The CDR3 nucleotides read TGTGCCAGCAGTTTCCGTACAGACGCCGCCCTAAACATTCAGTACTTC. Its protein is CASSFRTDAALNIQYF.